These T cell receptor beta chains were read from a single sample in a study of cytomegalovirus exposure and HLA in healthy donors. Measured with immunoSEQ multiplex PCR; TCRdb has only the in-frame clones, and not every one. The data show about 140,000 clones, 80% to 90% seen once. Sequencing was done on a sample of PBMCs. The receptors originated from a middle-aged woman in good health and CMV-seropositive. CDR3s include the opening cysteine and the closing phenylalanine or tryptophan. The D gene is left open where the match is weak.

J gene,D gene,V gene,CDR3 protein
TRBJ2-7,NA,TRBV7-9,CASSPAGSYEQYF
TRBJ2-5,TRBD2,TRBV5-1,CASSLDGGEETQYF
TRBJ2-7,NA,TRBV5-4,CASSSEPGSEQYF
TRBJ2-7,TRBD2,TRBV10-3,CAISERGTSGVKPYEQYF
TRBJ2-1,NA,TRBV20-1,CSASRGGEQFF
TRBJ1-3,NA,TRBV11-2,CASSRGQETTIYF
TRBJ2-3,TRBD2,TRBV28,CASSSSGATSTDTQYF
TRBJ1-1,NA,TRBV28,CASSLMDRNTEAFF
TRBJ2-7,TRBD1,TRBV29-1,CSVRGGPYEQYF
TRBJ2-5,TRBD2,TRBV7-2,CASSFVFTSGGPQETQYF
TRBJ2-4,NA,TRBV25-1,CASSESRGMGIQYF
TRBJ1-4,TRBD1,TRBV27,CASSFMGQGVREKLFF
TRBJ1-1,NA,TRBV6-6,CASSYFSGGVDTEAFF
TRBJ2-3,TRBD2,TRBV11-2,CASSLGDRGLAGGSDTQYF
TRBJ1-2,NA,TRBV28,CASSLEPPRGLHYGYTF
TRBJ1-1,NA,TRBV10-2,CASSEGAGRMNTEAFF
TRBJ2-2,TRBD1,TRBV6-5,CASSLTGGIGELFF
TRBJ1-5,TRBD1,TRBV2,CASRGQEGQPQHF
TRBJ2-7,NA,TRBV5-6,CASSLVTSSYEQYF
TRBJ2-5,TRBD1,TRBV5-1,CASSAGQGQETQYF
TRBJ2-7,NA,TRBV4-3,CASSQEAGGFYEQYF
TRBJ1-4,NA,TRBV7-8,CASSIVYRAAATNEKLFF
TRBJ1-5,NA,TRBV15,CATSVLGGNQPQHF
TRBJ1-1,NA,TRBV29-1,CSVGPGLAEAFF
TRBJ2-1,TRBD2,TRBV4-1,CASSQDRVAGEQFF
TRBJ2-2,NA,TRBV30,CAWSVGQSGELFF
TRBJ1-5,NA,TRBV11-2,CASSFGGSLGNQPQHF
TRBJ2-7,TRBD2,TRBV6-5,CASSYGTSGYYEQYF
TRBJ2-1,NA,TRBV7-9,CASSLDRVGEQFF
TRBJ1-2,TRBD1,TRBV6-5,CASSPDRGYGYTF
TRBJ1-3,NA,TRBV7-8,CASRTTSDSGNTIYF
TRBJ2-3,TRBD2,TRBV15,CATSREPSGDTDTQYF
TRBJ2-4,NA,TRBV7-9,CASSLAGGLAKNIQYF
TRBJ1-3,NA,TRBV7-2,CASSLTVAISSGNTIYF
TRBJ2-3,NA,TRBV6-4,CASDTEPFSTDTQYF
TRBJ2-1,NA,TRBV15,CATSPNLDREGNEQFF
TRBJ1-3,NA,TRBV5-1,CASSLSSQNAGNTIYF
TRBJ2-1,TRBD2,TRBV5-1,CASSLVVAGSNEQFF
TRBJ2-7,NA,TRBV30,CAWSVSSGEQYF
TRBJ1-1,NA,TRBV13,CASSFGSTNTEAFF
TRBJ2-3,NA,TRBV21-1,CASSARAGTGGTDTQYF
NA,NA,TRBV10-2,CASSEGAYEQYF
TRBJ2-3,NA,TRBV5-1,CASRDNPTDTQYF
TRBJ2-1,NA,TRBV7-9,CASGGAGGFGEQFF
TRBJ1-2,NA,TRBV19,CASSFPGQEGYTF
TRBJ2-2,TRBD2,TRBV4-2,CASSQGLAGVTGELFF
TRBJ2-1,NA,TRBV15,CATSSRVGEQFF
TRBJ2-1,NA,TRBV15,CATRNGHGGYYNEQFF
TRBJ2-3,TRBD2,TRBV4-3,CASSSRQAGHRGTQYF
TRBJ2-1,TRBD2,TRBV7-3,CASSSIAGGPYNEQFF
TRBJ1-3,TRBD1,TRBV29-1,CSVQGTGNTIYF
TRBJ1-2,TRBD1,TRBV7-9,CASSSGDRVNYGYTF
TRBJ1-5,NA,TRBV21-1,CASPYQPQHF
TRBJ2-1,NA,TRBV5-6,CASSLWVARTEQFF
TRBJ2-1,TRBD1,TRBV7-9,CASSLGQGFNEQFF
TRBJ1-2,NA,TRBV30,CAWSVRVGVRASYTF
TRBJ2-3,NA,TRBV4-1,CDKVADTQYF
TRBJ2-3,TRBD2,TRBV10-3,CAISESLTSGGADTQYF
TRBJ1-2,TRBD1,TRBV7-9,CSSRLDRAAYTF